One and the same sample provided the 5 T cell receptor beta chains below, sequenced in a study of T cell clones after liver transplantation. Assay: immunoSEQ multiplex PCR; the TCRdb copy retains only in-frame clones and omits some. The data hold 55,000 to 75,000 clones, with around 70% observed a single time. Sequenced material: CD4+ T cells from blood, taken at the approximately 16-month timepoint. The receptors originated from a human patient who received a liver transplant. Some of the T cells might come from the graft donor.

To note about this clone: The sample carries other DNA sequences with the same CDR3. The J gene is TRBJ2-5, the V gene TRBV30; 9 nucleotides match TRBD2. Germline loops: CDR1 GTSNPN, CDR2 SVGIG (reference sequence). Germline trimming cut 3 bases from V and 2 bases from J; bases unmatched to any gene: 4. This CDR3 region has 14 residues. In nucleotides, the CDR3 is TGTGCCTGGAGGCCTAGCGGGGTACAAGAGACCCAGTACTTC. Translating gives CAWRPSGVQETQYF.

The rearrangement links TRBV9 to TRBJ2-6, with a weak D call TRBD1 (6 bases). The CDR3 consists of 17 residues. Trimming took 2 bases from V and 0 from J, leaving 12 bases between them. Germline-derived CDR1 and CDR2 are SGDLS and YYNGEE. The CDR3 sequence is CASSVQTGLSGANVLTF. CDR3 sequence (DNA): TGTGCCAGCAGCGTCCAGACAGGCCTCTCTGGGGCCAACGTCCTGACTTTC.

The DNA for the CDR3 is TGTGCCAGCAGTTCCTACAGGGGGCTAGCCAAAAACATTCAGTACTTC. Protein product: CASSSYRGLAKNIQYF. The gene calls are TRBV27 and TRBJ2-4; 9 positions match TRBD1. Germline V gene lookup returns CDR1 MNHEY and CDR2 SMNVEV (reference sequence). Germline trimming cut 4 bases from V and 0 bases from J; bases unmatched to any gene: 4. The CDR3 covers 16 residues.

The count of this clone is one. This chain joins TRBV11-2 and TRBJ2-7; D might be TRBD2 (7 bases). Germline-derived CDR1 and CDR2 are SGHAT and FQNNGV. The germline V and J ends were trimmed by 4 bases and 0 bases, with 13 bases remaining between them. The CDR3 is 15 residues long. This chain's CDR3 is CASSWGGSVSYEQYF. CDR3 bases: TGTGCCAGCAGCTGGGGGGGCAGTGTCTCCTACGAGCAGTACTTC.

This chain links TRBV6-4 with TRBJ1-1; D not certain. Trimming shortened V by 0 bases and J by 1 base, and 6 bases separated the two germline ends. This CDR3 has 14 residues. Germline assignment: CDR1 MRHNA and CDR2 SNTAGT. CDR3 protein: CASSDSSRNTEAFF. In DNA form, the CDR3 reads TGTGCCAGCAGTGACTCGTCGAGGAACACTGAAGCTTTCTTT.